This T cell receptor (beta chain) was obtained from a study of blood T cell repertoires in COVID-19. The wider study: Whether acute or convalescent, the COVID-19 samples came from the United States, Italy and Spain. PBMCs, B-cell-depleted T cells, or T cells provided the cDNA or gDNA that made up the material.

Sequenced by immunoSEQ multiplex PCR; TCRdb stores in-frame clones only, minus some. The data hold 55,000 to 75,000 clones, with roughly 77% observed a single time. Trimming cost V 0 bases and J 6 bases, with 8 bases left between them. CDR3 length equals 14 residues. Germline V gives CDR1 KGHDR, CDR2 SFDVKD. This clonotype originated in a human donor in a cohort sampled during active COVID-19. The chain couples TRBV24-1 to TRBJ2-1; D unresolved. The sample consisted of peripheral blood. The CDR3 bases are TGTGCCACCAGTGATTTGGCTCACGGCAATGAGCAGTTCTTC. Residues: CATSDLAHGNEQFF.